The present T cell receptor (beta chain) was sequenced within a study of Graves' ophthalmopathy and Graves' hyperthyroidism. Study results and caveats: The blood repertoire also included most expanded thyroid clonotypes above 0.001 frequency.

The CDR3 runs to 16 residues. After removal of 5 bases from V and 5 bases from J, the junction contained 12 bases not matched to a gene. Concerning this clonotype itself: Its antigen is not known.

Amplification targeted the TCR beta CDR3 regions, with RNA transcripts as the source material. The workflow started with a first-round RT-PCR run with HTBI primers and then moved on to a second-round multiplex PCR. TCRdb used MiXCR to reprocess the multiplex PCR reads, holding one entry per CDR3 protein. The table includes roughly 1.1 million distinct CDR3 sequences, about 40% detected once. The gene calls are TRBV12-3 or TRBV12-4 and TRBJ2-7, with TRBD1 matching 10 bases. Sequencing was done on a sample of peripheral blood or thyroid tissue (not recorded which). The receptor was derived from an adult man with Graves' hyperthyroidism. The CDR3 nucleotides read TGTGCCAGCAGTCCCCAACCCGGGACAGGGGTCCACGAGCAGTACTTC. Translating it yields CASSPQPGTGVHEQYF.